The rows below give T cell receptor beta chains drawn from one sample of a study of T cell responses to AZD1222 COVID-19 vaccine. Sequencing used immunoSEQ multiplex PCR; TCRdb keeps in-frame clones, though not all of them. Among about 150,000 clones, around 92% were seen once, and the ten largest hold less than 2.5%. Sequenced material: peripheral blood, taken on day 0 of AZD1222 vaccination. The receptors were sampled from an adult in good health. CDR3s leave out the opening cysteine and the closing phenylalanine or tryptophan.

v_call: TRBV3-1/TRBV3-2
j_call: TRBJ2-1
cdr3_aa: ASSQGLVGGYNEQF

v_call: TRBV7-2
j_call: TRBJ2-7
cdr3_aa: ASSRQGFVEGEQY

v_call: TRBV27
j_call: TRBJ1-1
cdr3_aa: ASRTGSTEAF

v_call: TRBV2
j_call: TRBJ2-5
cdr3_aa: ASIQTGTGTETQY

v_call: TRBV12-3/TRBV12-4
j_call: TRBJ1-2
cdr3_aa: ASSRTVYGYT

v_call: TRBV7-2
j_call: TRBJ1-1
cdr3_aa: ASSQTGAGTEAF

v_call: TRBV9
j_call: TRBJ1-3
cdr3_aa: ASSVDRAAGNTIY

v_call: TRBV6-5
j_call: TRBJ2-7
cdr3_aa: ASRATGATYEQY

v_call: TRBV5-4
j_call: TRBJ1-1
cdr3_aa: ASSQGAGTANTEAF

v_call: TRBV15
j_call: TRBJ1-1
cdr3_aa: ATAPGTGYGNTEAF

v_call: TRBV9
j_call: TRBJ2-2
cdr3_aa: ASSVVQATGELF

v_call: TRBV7-7
j_call: TRBJ1-5
cdr3_aa: ASSLALGQPQH

v_call: TRBV10-3
j_call: TRBJ2-5
cdr3_aa: AITEREEQTQY

v_call: TRBV6-1
j_call: TRBJ1-2
cdr3_aa: ASSEVGYT

v_call: TRBV10-3
j_call: TRBJ2-7
cdr3_aa: AINSERGGYEQY

v_call: TRBV4-3
j_call: TRBJ2-3
cdr3_aa: ASSQGGVRGTASTDTQY

v_call: TRBV10-3
j_call: TRBJ2-3
cdr3_aa: AGKGRGGTDTQY

v_call: TRBV6-5
j_call: TRBJ1-4
cdr3_aa: ASSYSAGFNEKLF

v_call: TRBV4-3
j_call: TRBJ1-2
cdr3_aa: ASSQVGQGTYGYT

v_call: TRBV6-6
j_call: TRBJ1-2
cdr3_aa: ASSSPGQGEDT

v_call: TRBV19
j_call: TRBJ2-3
cdr3_aa: ASSPQAGARTDTQY

v_call: TRBV9
j_call: TRBJ2-7
cdr3_aa: ASSVAGDPYEQY

v_call: TRBV7-9
j_call: TRBJ2-7
cdr3_aa: ANSGQGLGEQY

v_call: TRBV10-2
j_call: TRBJ1-5
cdr3_aa: ASAGTNQPQH

v_call: TRBV27
j_call: TRBJ1-6
cdr3_aa: ASSLTRRSVDNSPLH

v_call: TRBV20-1
j_call: TRBJ2-5
cdr3_aa: SASQETQY

v_call: TRBV24-1
j_call: TRBJ2-7
cdr3_aa: ATSDWRTPYEQY

v_call: TRBV5-4
j_call: TRBJ2-2
cdr3_aa: ASTAGGMNTGELF

v_call: TRBV10-3
j_call: TRBJ2-3
cdr3_aa: AISESGGLAFTDTQY

v_call: TRBV5-5
j_call: TRBJ1-1
cdr3_aa: ASSSGGQGSIREAF

v_call: TRBV18
j_call: TRBJ2-7
cdr3_aa: ASSSTEYEQY

v_call: TRBV5-6
j_call: TRBJ2-1
cdr3_aa: ASTREYEQF

v_call: TRBV19
j_call: TRBJ2-5
cdr3_aa: ASSIRPSGRGGQETQY

v_call: TRBV7-3
j_call: TRBJ2-7
cdr3_aa: ASSLTPQPSYEQY

v_call: TRBV9
j_call: TRBJ2-2
cdr3_aa: ASSVEGRSRDYGELF

v_call: TRBV3-1/TRBV3-2
j_call: TRBJ1-6
cdr3_aa: ASGQGNSPLH

v_call: TRBV2
j_call: TRBJ1-5
cdr3_aa: ASSDTGGNQPQH

v_call: TRBV19
j_call: TRBJ2-3
cdr3_aa: ASSQGDTQY

v_call: TRBV18
j_call: TRBJ1-1
cdr3_aa: ASSAQGMNTEAF

v_call: TRBV10-3
j_call: TRBJ2-5
cdr3_aa: AIGDRPAETQY

v_call: TRBV3-1/TRBV3-2
j_call: TRBJ1-5
cdr3_aa: ASSFTGANQPQH

v_call: TRBV3-1/TRBV3-2
j_call: TRBJ1-1
cdr3_aa: ASRTRENTEAF

v_call: TRBV18
j_call: TRBJ1-3
cdr3_aa: ASSPDRAAGNTIY

v_call: TRBV6-2/TRBV6-3
j_call: TRBJ2-2
cdr3_aa: ASSYYTNTGELF

v_call: TRBV7-6
j_call: TRBJ2-7
cdr3_aa: ASSLVGTGSHYEQY

v_call: TRBV10-3
j_call: TRBJ1-3
cdr3_aa: AISDARSSGNTIY

v_call: TRBV9
j_call: TRBJ2-1
cdr3_aa: ASSGQTSVQANEQF

v_call: TRBV7-2
j_call: TRBJ1-2
cdr3_aa: ASSLGGSGGSYGYT

v_call: TRBV5-1
j_call: TRBJ2-7
cdr3_aa: ASSSGQFYEQY

v_call: TRBV7-3
j_call: TRBJ2-7
cdr3_aa: ASSLAGGMDEQY

v_call: TRBV11-2
j_call: TRBJ2-1
cdr3_aa: ASSDTGTGNEQF

v_call: TRBV24-1
j_call: TRBJ2-1
cdr3_aa: ATSDQTSGSYNEQF

v_call: TRBV6-4
j_call: TRBJ1-2
cdr3_aa: ASSPGGVKGYGYT

v_call: TRBV6-2/TRBV6-3
j_call: TRBJ2-1
cdr3_aa: ASSSSGSYNEQF

v_call: TRBV21-1
j_call: TRBJ1-3
cdr3_aa: ASSTRQDSGNTIY